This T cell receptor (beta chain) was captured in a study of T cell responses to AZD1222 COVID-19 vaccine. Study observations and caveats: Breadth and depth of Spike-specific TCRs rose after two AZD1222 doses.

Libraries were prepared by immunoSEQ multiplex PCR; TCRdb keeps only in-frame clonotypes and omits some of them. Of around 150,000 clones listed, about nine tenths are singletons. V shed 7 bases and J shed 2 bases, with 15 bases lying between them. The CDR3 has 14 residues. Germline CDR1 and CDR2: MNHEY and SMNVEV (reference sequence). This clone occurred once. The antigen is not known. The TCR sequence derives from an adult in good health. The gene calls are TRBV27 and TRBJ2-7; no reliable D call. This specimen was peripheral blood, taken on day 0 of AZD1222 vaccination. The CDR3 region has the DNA TGTGCCAGCACCGTCAAAGGGAATACCTACGAGCAGTACTTC. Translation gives CASTVKGNTYEQYF.